This TCR beta chain was captured by sequencing in a study of cytomegalovirus exposure and HLA in healthy donors. The germline V gene encodes CDR1 MDHEN and CDR2 SYDVKM. The CDR3 spans 15 residues. After removal of 2 bases from V and 9 bases from J, the junction contained 4 bases not matched to a gene. Use of 60 Vbeta and 13 Jbeta primers characterized the PCR. The repertoire was sequenced with immunoSEQ multiplex PCR; TCRdb's copy has only in-frame clones and lacks some. Among roughly 170,000 clones listed, around 80% were seen once. Study outcomes and limitations: Researchers reported in a later analysis that common viral pathogens appeared linked to several top clusters. Earlier analysis looked at TCR beta V segments, and most were productive about 90% or about 30% of the time.

A word on this clone: Its matching antigen is unknown.

Sequencing input: PBMCs. This TCR derives from a man between 18 and 29 years old in good health and CMV-seronegative. V gene TRBV28 combines with J gene TRBJ2-1; 13 bases align to TRBD2. The CDR3 nucleotides read TGTGCCAGCAGTTTACTAAGACTAGCGGGAGGTGAGCAGTTCTTC. Amino acid sequence: CASSLLRLAGGEQFF.